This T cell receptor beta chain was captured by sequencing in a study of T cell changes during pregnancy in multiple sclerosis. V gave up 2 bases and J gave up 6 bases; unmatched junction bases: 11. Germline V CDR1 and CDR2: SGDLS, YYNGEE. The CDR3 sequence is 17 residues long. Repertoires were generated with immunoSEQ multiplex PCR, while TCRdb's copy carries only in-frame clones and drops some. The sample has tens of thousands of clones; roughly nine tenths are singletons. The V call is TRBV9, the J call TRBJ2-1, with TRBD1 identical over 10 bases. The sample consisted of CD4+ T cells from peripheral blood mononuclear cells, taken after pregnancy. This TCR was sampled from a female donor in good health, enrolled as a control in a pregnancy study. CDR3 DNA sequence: TGTGCCAGCAGCGTTCGGGCCGGGACAGGGGAAGGCAATGAGCAGTTCTTC. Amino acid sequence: CASSVRAGTGEGNEQFF.